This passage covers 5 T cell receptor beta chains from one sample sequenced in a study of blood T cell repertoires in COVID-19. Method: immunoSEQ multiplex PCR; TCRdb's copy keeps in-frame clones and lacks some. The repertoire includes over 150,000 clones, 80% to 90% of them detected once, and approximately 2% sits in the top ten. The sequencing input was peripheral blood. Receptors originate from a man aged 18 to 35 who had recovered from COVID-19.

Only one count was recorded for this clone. The CDR3 DNA reads as TGTGCCAGCAGCTCTACCCCGGGACTAGCGGACTACAATGAGCAGTTCTTC. Amino acids: CASSSTPGLADYNEQFF. The chain carries TRBV7-9 and TRBJ2-1, with 11 bases aligning to TRBD2. Germline values: CDR1 SEHNR, CDR2 FQNEAQ (reference sequence). Trimming took 4 bases from V and 3 from J; bases not matched to a gene: 8. This CDR3 spans 17 amino acids. Combining the CDR3 with reference TRBV7-9 and TRBJ2-1 gives the whole variable domain DTGVSQNPRHKITKRGQNVTFRCDPISEHNRLYWYRQTLGQGPEFLTYFQNEAQLEKSRLLSDRFSAERPKGSFSTLEIQRTEQGDSAMYLCASSSTPGLADYNEQFFGPGTRLTVL.

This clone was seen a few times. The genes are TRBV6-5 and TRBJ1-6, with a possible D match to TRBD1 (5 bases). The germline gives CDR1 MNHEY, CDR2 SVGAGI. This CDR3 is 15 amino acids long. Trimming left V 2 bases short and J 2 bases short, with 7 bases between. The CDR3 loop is CASSYTGAYNSPLHF. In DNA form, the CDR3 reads TGTGCCAGCAGTTACACAGGAGCCTATAATTCACCCCTCCACTTT.

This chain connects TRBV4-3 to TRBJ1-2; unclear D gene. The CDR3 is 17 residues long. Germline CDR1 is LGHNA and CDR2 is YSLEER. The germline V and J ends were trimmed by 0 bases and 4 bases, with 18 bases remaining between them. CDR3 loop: CASSQDLPRGFAYGYTF. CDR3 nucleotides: TGCGCCAGCAGCCAAGACCTACCCCGCGGATTTGCCTATGGCTACACCTTC.

The CDR3 here is CASSTGTVYNEQFF. DNA for the CDR3: TGTGCCAGTAGTACCGGGACAGTCTACAATGAGCAGTTCTTC. The rearrangement uses TRBV19 and TRBJ2-1; TRBD1 matches 7 bases. After removal of 4 bases from V and 3 bases from J, the junction contained 3 bases not matched to a gene. CDR1 LNHDA and CDR2 SQIVND come from the germline V gene (reference sequence). The CDR3 spans 14 residues.

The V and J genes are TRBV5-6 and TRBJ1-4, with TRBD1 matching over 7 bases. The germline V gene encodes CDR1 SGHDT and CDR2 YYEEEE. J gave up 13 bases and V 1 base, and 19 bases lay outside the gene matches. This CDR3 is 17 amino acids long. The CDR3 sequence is CASSLWRLGGRLDGLFF. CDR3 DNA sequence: TGTGCCAGCAGCTTGTGGCGGTTAGGGGGCCGATTGGACGGACTGTTTTTT.